Detailed here is one T cell receptor (beta chain). This sample was taken from a study of blood T cell repertoires in COVID-19. Whole-study context: Acute and convalescent COVID-19 samples came from the United States, Italy and Spain. Sources were T cells, B-cell-depleted T cells, or PBMCs; the material itself was cDNA or gDNA.

As processed by the authors: From reference gene primer amplification, estimates of nucleated cell counts were derived. The method was immunoSEQ multiplex PCR; TCRdb's version includes in-frame clones alone and lacks a portion of them. V, J and clone size are taken as reported in that table, and D and trimming were inferred from the DNA itself. This sample yields about 73,000 clones, of which approximately 88% are seen a single time; 2.5% to 3% belongs to the top ten. The CDR3 sequence is 15 residues long. Sequenced input: peripheral blood. This clonotype was obtained from a man aged 80 or over with active or convalescent COVID-19. V gene TRBV12-1 combines with J gene TRBJ2-3; the DNA was not used to check the table's D call, TRBD2. TRBV12-1 is tagged as a pseudogene. CDR3 region: CASRAGLAPTDTQYF. DNA of the CDR3: TGTGCCAGCAGAGCCGGACTAGCCCCCACAGATACGCAGTATTTT.